This paragraph covers one T cell receptor (beta chain) sequence. No antigen is known for it. This specimen comes from a study of cytomegalovirus exposure and HLA in healthy donors. Whole-study results and caveats: Three CMV-associated chains were confirmed in vitro to be specific for CMV antigens. Most TCR sequences showed up rarely, but some public TCRs showed up in many donors. The study put 150 to 200 TCR beta chains on its list as cytomegalovirus-associated.

Assay: immunoSEQ multiplex PCR; the TCRdb copy retains only in-frame clones and omits some. The sample has tens of thousands of clones, 95% to 97% seen once; the top ten hold 8.5% to 10%. The germline V gene encodes CDR1 MNHNS and CDR2 SASEGT. CDR3 length: 14 residues. Trimming cost V 7 bases and J 10 bases, with 22 bases left between them. Sample: PBMCs. This TCR came from a man younger than 40 in good health and CMV-seropositive. The chain uses TRBV6-1 and TRBJ1-1, with D maybe TRBD1 (5 bases). This CDR3 is CASIRTGVNTGAFF. The CDR3 DNA reads TGTGCCAGCATCAGAACGGGGGTAAATACGGGAGCTTTCTTT.